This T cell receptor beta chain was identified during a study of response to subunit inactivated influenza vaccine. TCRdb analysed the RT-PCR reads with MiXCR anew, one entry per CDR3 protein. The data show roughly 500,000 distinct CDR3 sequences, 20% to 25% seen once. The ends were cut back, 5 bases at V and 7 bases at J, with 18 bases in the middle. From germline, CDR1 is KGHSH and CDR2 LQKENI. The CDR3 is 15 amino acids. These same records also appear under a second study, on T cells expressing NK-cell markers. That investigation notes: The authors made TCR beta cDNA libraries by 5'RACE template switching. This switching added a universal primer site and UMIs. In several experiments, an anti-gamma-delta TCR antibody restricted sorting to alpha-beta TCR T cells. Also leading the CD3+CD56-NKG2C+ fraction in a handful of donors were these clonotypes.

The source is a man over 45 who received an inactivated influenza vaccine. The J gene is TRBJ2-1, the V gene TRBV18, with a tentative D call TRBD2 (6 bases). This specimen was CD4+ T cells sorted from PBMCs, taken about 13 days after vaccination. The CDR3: CASSLTRDFQNEQFF. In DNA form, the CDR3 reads TGTGCCAGCTCATTGACTAGGGATTTTCAAAATGAGCAGTTCTTC.